These 19 T cell receptor beta chains were all obtained from the same sample, sequenced in a study of blood T cell repertoires in COVID-19. Libraries were prepared by immunoSEQ multiplex PCR; TCRdb keeps only in-frame clonotypes and omits some of them. This table holds approximately 300,000 clones, about 80% found once. Sequencing was done on a sample of peripheral blood. The receptors here all came from a person aged 65 to 85 with COVID-19, enrolled during active disease.

V is TRBV5-6 and J is TRBJ1-1; D uncertain. The CDR3 has 12 residues. Trimming pared 2 bases from V and 6 bases from J, leaving 8 bases between. The germline V gene encodes CDR1 SGHDT and CDR2 YYEEEE. The CDR3 region has the DNA TGTGCCAGCAGCTTTCTCGTCTCTGAAGCTTTCTTT. It translates to CASSFLVSEAFF.

The V gene is TRBV5-3, the J gene TRBJ1-2; D unclear. TRBV5-3 is an ORF; its function is uncertain. V was cut by 0 bases and J by 4 bases, with 13 bases left in between. The CDR3 is made up of 15 amino acids. CDR3 residues: CARSLAGVRGYGYTF. In nucleotides, the CDR3 is TGTGCCAGAAGCTTGGCCGGGGTACGGGGCTATGGCTACACCTTC.

The rearrangement joins TRBV27 to TRBJ2-1; D is unresolved. This CDR3 spans 16 amino acids. V lost 3 bases, J lost 0 bases, and 12 bases lay in between. Germline CDR1 reads MNHEY; CDR2 reads SMNVEV (reference sequence). Written as DNA, the CDR3 is TGTGCCAGCAGTTTGAAACCAACAAGCTCCTACAATGAGCAGTTCTTC. Translating it yields CASSLKPTSSYNEQFF.

About this clone: Since the CDR3 does not end with the conserved phenylalanine or tryptophan, this likely comes from a read error. It is unclear where the CDR3 begins or ends on the DNA, so no DNA is shown, and the CDR3 is as TCRdb lists it. This chain joins TRBV27 and TRBJ2-7; the D segment call TRBD2 is taken from the table without a DNA check. Germline V gene data show CDR1 as MNHEY and CDR2 as SMNVEV (reference sequence). The CDR3 is 13 residues long, counting both termini. The CDR3 is CATSRLAGGPLIY.

J is TRBJ2-7 and V is TRBV2; TRBD1 aligns across 7 bases. This CDR3 comprises 13 residues. The V gene end was trimmed by 7 bases and the J gene end by 1 base; junction bases not matched to a gene: 4. Germline lookup yields CDR1 SNHLY and CDR2 FYNNEI. The CDR3 nucleotides read TGTGCCAGCAAGCAGACAGGGTCCTACGAGCAGTACTTC. Translating gives CASKQTGSYEQYF.

This chain joins TRBV19 and TRBJ1-5; TRBD1 matches at 10 bases. The CDR3 sequence is 17 residues long. Germline V gene data show CDR1 as LNHDA and CDR2 as SQIVND (reference sequence). Unmatched junction bases numbered 10, after V lost 3 bases and J lost 5 bases. The CDR3 is CASSMGVGTGEHQPQHF. The CDR3 DNA reads as TGTGCCAGTAGTATGGGGGTCGGGACAGGGGAGCATCAGCCCCAGCATTTT.

This clone has a count of ten or more. CDR3 in amino acids: CASSPLGGGSYEQYF. CDR3 nucleotides: TGTGCCAGCAGCCCTTTGGGCGGGGGGTCCTACGAGCAGTACTTC. V gene TRBV5-6 combines with J gene TRBJ2-7; the match to TRBD2 covers 8 bases. Germline CDR1 is SGHDT and CDR2 is YYEEEE. This CDR3 spans 15 amino acids. V shed 4 bases, J shed 1 base, and the junction held 7 bases outside the gene matches. The variable domain in full, with the rest retrieved from reference TRBV5-6 and TRBJ2-7, is DAGVTQSPTHLIKTRGQQVTLRCSPKSGHDTVSWYQQALGQGPQFIFQYYEEEERQRGNFPDRFSGHQFPNYSSELNVNALLLGDSALYLCASSPLGGGSYEQYFGPGTRLTVT.

The chain carries TRBV28 and TRBJ2-3, with a tentative D call TRBD1 (5 bases). Germline V lookup: CDR1 MDHEN, CDR2 SYDVKM. The CDR3 sequence is 13 residues long. V was pared by 2 bases and J by 2 bases, with 5 bases between. CDR3 in amino acids: CASSLGATDTQYF. For the CDR3, the DNA is TGTGCCAGCAGTTTAGGGGCCACAGATACGCAGTATTTT.

This rearrangement joins TRBV6-2 or TRBV6-3 to TRBJ2-5; D is perhaps TRBD1 (5 bases). The CDR3 is 13 amino acids. Looked up from germline, CDR1 is MNHEY and CDR2 is SVGEGT. V was pared by 6 bases and J by 4 bases, with 12 bases between. CDR3 sequence: CASSPRVGETQYF. Here the CDR3 DNA reads TGTGCCAGCAGCCCCAGGGTTGGAGAGACCCAGTACTTC.

The chain recombines TRBV28 with TRBJ1-2; D unclear. Trimming cost V 10 bases and J 1 base, with 19 bases left between them. This CDR3 comprises 15 residues. From germline, CDR1 is MDHEN and CDR2 SYDVKM. The CDR3 coding sequence is TGTGCCACCCTACCTCCTCCGGGGAATAACTATGGCTACACCTTC. Its translation is CATLPPPGNNYGYTF.

The genes are TRBV19 and TRBJ2-2; 12 bases match TRBD1. CDR3 size: 17 residues. The ends lost 5 bases at V and 4 bases at J; junction bases unmatched: 8. Germline assignment: CDR1 LNHDA and CDR2 SQIVND (reference sequence). In nucleotides, the CDR3 is TGTGCCAGTAGTCACCGGGACAGGGGGCGCGGCACCGGGGAGCTGTTTTTT. Translating it yields CASSHRDRGRGTGELFF.

The chain joins TRBV6-5 to TRBJ2-7, with 13 positions matching TRBD2. CDR1 is MNHEY, CDR2 SVGAGI, per germline. CDR3 size: 15 residues. Unmatched junction bases numbered 6, after V lost 4 bases and J lost 6 bases. In nucleotides, the CDR3 is TGTGCCAGCAGTTTCCGGGGACTAGCGGGGTCCGAGCAGTACTTC. Translated: CASSFRGLAGSEQYF.

This clone came up many times. This sequence joins TRBV14 and TRBJ2-2; TRBD2 matches 10 bases. The V segment lost 1 base and the J segment 9 bases; nucleotides outside the gene matches: 8. The germline V gene has CDR1 SGHDN and CDR2 FVKESK. CDR3 length equals 16 residues. The CDR3 sequence: CASSQGASGRLRELFF. The DNA of the CDR3 is TGTGCCAGCAGCCAAGGGGCTAGCGGGAGACTTCGGGAGCTGTTTTTT. The variable domain in full, completed from reference TRBV14 and TRBJ2-2, reads EAGVTQFPSHSVIEKGQTVTLRCDPISGHDNLYWYRRVMGKEIKFLLHFVKESKQDESGMPNNRFLAERTGGTYSTLKVQPAELEDSGVYFCASSQGASGRLRELFFGEGSRLTVL.

The sample holds a few counts of this clone. This chain links TRBV28 with TRBJ1-1; 9 bases are a match to TRBD1. Looked up from germline, CDR1 is MDHEN and CDR2 is SYDVKM. The CDR3 runs to 15 residues. V trimming: 4 bases; J trimming: 6 bases; junction bases outside the gene matches: 9. The CDR3 sequence is CASSYRGRIVPEAFF. CDR3 DNA sequence: TGTGCCAGCAGTTACAGGGGGCGCATCGTCCCTGAAGCTTTCTTT.

J is TRBJ2-4 and V is TRBV9, with 8 nucleotides matching TRBD1. V was clipped by 4 bases and J by 3 bases; unmatched bases: 18. Germline-derived CDR1 and CDR2 are SGDLS and YYNGEE. The CDR3 totals 19 residues. This CDR3 reads CASSSHFGGQEESKNIQYF. The DNA of the CDR3 is TGTGCCAGCAGCTCCCACTTCGGGGGACAGGAGGAGAGCAAAAACATTCAGTACTTC.

The CDR3 DNA follows: TGTGCCAGCAGCCCCCAAGCGGGAGCCCCAGATACGCAGTATTTT. Translating gives CASSPQAGAPDTQYF. The V gene is TRBV7-2, the J gene TRBJ2-3, with 8 bases that match TRBD2. Germline V lookup: CDR1 SGHTA, CDR2 FQGNSA. This CDR3 contains 15 residues. Trimming cost V 5 bases and J 4 bases; bases outside gene matches: 8.

The chain employs TRBV18 and TRBJ2-3; tentatively, D is TRBD2 (5 bases). From germline, CDR1 is KGHSH and CDR2 LQKENI. The CDR3 covers 14 residues. Trimming pared 2 bases from V and 5 bases from J, leaving 11 bases between. The CDR3 loop is CASSPFVSVDTQYF. CDR3 DNA: TGTGCCAGCTCACCATTTGTTAGCGTAGATACGCAGTATTTT.

This chain joins TRBV7-2 and TRBJ1-1; 8 bases agree with TRBD1. The CDR3 consists of 14 residues. Trimming removed 3 bases from V and 7 bases from J; junction bases left unmatched: 7. Germline CDR1 and CDR2: SGHTA and FQGNSA. CDR3 protein: CASSFRQGMSEAFF. CDR3 in DNA: TGTGCCAGCAGCTTCAGACAGGGGATGAGTGAAGCTTTCTTT.

This clone was seen a few times. This chain uses TRBV27 with TRBJ1-2; 10 bases match TRBD1. This CDR3 has 17 residues. V gave up 0 bases and J gave up 2 bases; unmatched junction bases: 6. In germline, CDR1 is MNHEY, CDR2 SMNVEV (reference sequence). The CDR3 sequence: CASSLSIGTGENYGYTF. DNA for the CDR3: TGTGCCAGCAGTTTATCGATAGGGACAGGGGAGAACTATGGCTACACCTTC.